This T cell receptor beta chain is drawn from a study of identical twins. Note on this clonotype: Its antigen is undetermined.

Study observations and caveats: Without tracking the same donors, conclusions rested on cross-sectional statistical analysis.

Unique molecular identifiers were present on the cDNA, and a universal primer site came from template switching. TCRdb used MiXCR to reprocess the 5' RACE reads, holding one entry per CDR3 protein. Of nearly 200,000 distinct CDR3 sequences in the sample, more than 15% were seen once. Donors uniformly comprised healthy Caucasians. CDR1 and CDR2 (germline): SQVTM, ANQGSEA. This CDR3 has 11 amino acids. Trimming took off 0 bases at V and 10 bases at J, with 9 bases between the two ends. This sample was also put to use in a study of T cells expressing NK-cell markers. That work states: Underlying the TCR beta repertoires were sorted CD3+CD56+NKG2C+, CD3+CD56+NKG2C- and CD3+CD56-NKG2C+ T cells.

The receptor was derived from a woman aged 18 to 35 in good health. The rearrangement links TRBV29-1 to TRBJ1-1; D gene ambiguous. The sequenced material came from CD8+ T cells sorted from blood. The CDR3 protein is CSVEDLGGAFF. In DNA form, the CDR3 reads TGCAGCGTTGAAGATCTGGGCGGAGCTTTCTTT.